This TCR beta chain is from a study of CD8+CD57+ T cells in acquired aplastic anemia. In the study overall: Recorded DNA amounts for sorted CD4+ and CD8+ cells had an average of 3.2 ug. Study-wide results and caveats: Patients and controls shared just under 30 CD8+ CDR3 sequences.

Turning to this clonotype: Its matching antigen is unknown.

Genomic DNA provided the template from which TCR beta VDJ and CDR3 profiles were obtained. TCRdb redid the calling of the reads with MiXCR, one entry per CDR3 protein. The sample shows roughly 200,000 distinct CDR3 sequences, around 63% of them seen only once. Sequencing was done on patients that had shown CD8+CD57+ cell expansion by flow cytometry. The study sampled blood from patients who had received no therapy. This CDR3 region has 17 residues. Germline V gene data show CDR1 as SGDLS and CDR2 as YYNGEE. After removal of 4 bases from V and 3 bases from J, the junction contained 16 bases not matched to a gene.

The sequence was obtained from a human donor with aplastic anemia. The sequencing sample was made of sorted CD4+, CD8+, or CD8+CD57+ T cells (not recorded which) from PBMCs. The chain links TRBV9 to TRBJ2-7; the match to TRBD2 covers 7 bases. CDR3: CASSPPMGGSSHYEQYF. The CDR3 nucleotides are TGTGCCAGCAGCCCTCCTATGGGCGGGAGTTCCCACTACGAGCAGTACTTC.